The 32 T cell receptor beta chains given below trace back to one sample, sequenced in a study of Ad26.COV2.S vaccination and SARS-CoV-2 variants. Method: immunoSEQ multiplex PCR; TCRdb's copy keeps in-frame clones and lacks some. The table has 150,000 to 200,000 clones, about 83% seen once; the top ten hold more than 4.5%. The sample consisted of peripheral blood, taken after recovery from COVID-19. These receptors came from a human donor who had recovered from COVID-19.

This sequence joins TRBV12-3 or TRBV12-4 and TRBJ2-7; TRBD2 matches 8 bases. This CDR3 region has 13 residues. V lost 5 bases and J lost 3; bases outside the gene matches: 3. The CDR3 here is CASSTSGRYEQYF. In DNA form, the CDR3 reads TGTGCCAGCAGTACTAGCGGACGCTACGAGCAGTACTTC.

This clone was detected a few times. The rearrangement uses TRBV5-1 and TRBJ1-5, with 7 bases aligning to TRBD1. The V gene end was trimmed by 0 bases and the J gene end by 5 bases; junction bases not matched to a gene: 8. There are 16 residues in the CDR3. Per the germline V gene, CDR1 is SGHRS and CDR2 is YFSETQ. This chain's CDR3 is CASSLGTGRQDQPQHF. As DNA, the CDR3 is TGCGCCAGCAGCTTGGGGACAGGAAGGCAGGATCAGCCCCAGCATTTT. The whole variable domain, filled in from reference TRBV5-1 and TRBJ1-5, reads KAGVTQTPRYLIKTRGQQVTLSCSPISGHRSVSWYQQTPGQGLQFLFEYFSETQRNKGNFPGRFSGRQFSNSRSEMNVSTLELGDSALYLCASSLGTGRQDQPQHFGDGTRLSIL.

CDR3 protein: CASSLGQSSYNSPLHF. The CDR3 DNA reads TGTGCCAGCAGTTTAGGACAGAGCTCCTATAATTCACCCCTCCACTTT. The J gene is TRBJ1-6, the V gene TRBV27; maybe TRBD1 (6 bases). Between the trimmed V and J ends, which lost 2 bases and 0 bases, there was a span of 8 bases. Germline V gene data show CDR1 as MNHEY and CDR2 as SMNVEV (reference sequence). The CDR3 is made up of 16 amino acids.

The chain combines TRBV18 with TRBJ2-1, with 9 bases fitting TRBD2. The CDR3 is 14 amino acids. V shed 3 bases, J shed 10 bases, and the junction held 7 bases outside the gene matches. Germline loops: CDR1 KGHSH, CDR2 LQKENI. CDR3 DNA sequence: TGTGCCAGCTCACCGGGGCGGGGGGGCCAAGAGCAGTTCTTC. Protein product: CASSPGRGGQEQFF. Based on the CDR3 plus reference TRBV18 and TRBJ2-1, the full variable domain is NAGVMQNPRHLVRRRGQEARLRCSPMKGHSHVYWYRQLPEEGLKFMVYLQKENIIDESGMPKERFSAEFPKEGPSILRIQQVVRGDSAAYFCASSPGRGGQEQFFGPGTRLTVL.

V is TRBV9 and J is TRBJ2-3, with D possibly being TRBD1 (6 bases). V was trimmed by 0 bases and J by 2 bases, leaving 13 bases between them. CDR1 and CDR2 (germline): SGDLS, YYNGEE. The CDR3 runs 16 residues. In nucleotides, the CDR3 is TGTGCCAGCAGCGTAGAAGGGGGTTCCGTCACAGATACGCAGTATTTT. This gives the protein CASSVEGGSVTDTQYF.

The genes are TRBV3-1 (or the pseudogene TRBV3-2) and TRBJ2-5; no definite D call. This CDR3 is built from 14 residues. Germline V gives CDR1 LGHDT, CDR2 YNNKEL (reference sequence). V lost 1 base and J lost 4, with 10 bases in between. Here the CDR3 DNA reads TGTGCCAGCAGCCAAGCGTACAGAAGAGAGACCCAGTACTTC. It specifies CASSQAYRRETQYF.

This chain links TRBV6-1 with TRBJ1-1; D may be TRBD1 (5 bases). Germline CDR1 MNHNS, CDR2 SASEGT. Between the trimmed V and J ends, which lost 3 bases and 3 bases, there was a span of 14 bases. This CDR3 has 15 residues. The CDR3, as DNA: TGTGCCAGCAGTGAGACGGGACTGAAGGACACTGAAGCTTTCTTT. It specifies CASSETGLKDTEAFF.

The rearrangement links TRBV4-1 to TRBJ2-2, with D tentatively TRBD1 (6 bases). Germline V CDR1 and CDR2: MGHRA, YSYEKL. This CDR3 contains 17 residues. V shed 0 bases and J shed 2 bases, with 13 bases lying between them. CDR3 region: CASSQDPQGFNTGELFF. The CDR3 coding sequence is TGCGCCAGCAGCCAAGATCCGCAGGGGTTTAACACCGGGGAGCTGTTTTTT.

This clone was seen only once. The chain couples TRBV15 to TRBJ2-5, with 10 nucleotides matching TRBD2. Germline CDR1 and CDR2: LNHNV and YYDKDF (reference sequence). The CDR3 totals 14 residues. The V segment lost 4 bases and the J segment 4 bases; nucleotides outside the gene matches: 3. Here the CDR3 reads CATSKLAGRETQYF. CDR3 nucleotide sequence: TGTGCCACCAGCAAACTAGCGGGACGAGAGACCCAGTACTTC. Combining the CDR3 with reference TRBV15 and TRBJ2-5 gives the whole variable domain DAMVIQNPRYQVTQFGKPVTLSCSQTLNHNVMYWYQQKSSQAPKLLFHYYDKDFNNEADTPDNFQSRRPNTSFCFLDIRSPGLGDTAMYLCATSKLAGRETQYFGPGTRLLVL.

The V and J genes are TRBV4-1 and TRBJ2-5, with D perhaps matching TRBD1 (6 bases). Trimming pared 0 bases from V and 4 bases from J, leaving 12 bases between. Germline assignment: CDR1 MGHRA and CDR2 YSYEKL. CDR3 length: 15 residues. The CDR3 here is CASSQDPGEGETQYF. CDR3 bases: TGCGCCAGCAGCCAAGACCCAGGGGAAGGAGAGACCCAGTACTTC.

The rearrangement uses TRBV9 and TRBJ1-2; 7 positions agree with TRBD1. The CDR3 sequence is 16 residues long. Per germline, CDR1 SGDLS and CDR2 YYNGEE. V lost 1 base to trimming and J lost 1 base; unmatched junction nucleotides: 7. CDR3 in amino acids: CASSVTWDSRNYGYTF. The CDR3 DNA reads as TGTGCCAGCAGCGTAACTTGGGACAGCCGTAACTATGGCTACACCTTC.

The chain is built from TRBV27 and TRBJ2-6; weak D call: TRBD2 (5 bases). The CDR3 has 13 residues. V was shortened by 6 bases and J by 4 bases, with 7 bases between the two germline ends. Germline V CDR1 and CDR2: MNHEY, SMNVEV (reference sequence). The CDR3 DNA sequence: TGTGCCAGCAGGGGAGCCGGGGCCAACGTCCTGACTTTC. Its translation: CASRGAGANVLTF.

V and J are TRBV9 and TRBJ1-4; 7 bases map to TRBD1. Trimming took 4 bases from V and 5 from J; bases not matched to a gene: 5. The CDR3 totals 14 residues. The germline gives CDR1 SGDLS, CDR2 YYNGEE. CDR3 DNA: TGTGCCAGCAGCCCGACAGGGACAAATGAAAAACTGTTTTTT. Its protein is CASSPTGTNEKLFF.

CDR3 DNA sequence: TGTGCCAGCAGCGGACAGGAGGGGACTGAAGCTTTCTTT. Residues: CASSGQEGTEAFF. The genes are TRBV2 and TRBJ1-1; 7 bases are shared with TRBD1. Germline assignment: CDR1 SNHLY and CDR2 FYNNEI. The CDR3 loop spans 13 amino acids. V shed 6 bases and J 5 bases; nucleotides not matched to a gene: 6.

J is TRBJ1-1 and V is TRBV10-1; D is ambiguous. The length of the CDR3 is 13 residues. V lost 6 bases and J 7 bases, leaving 15 bases between the germline ends. Germline V gives CDR1 WNHNN, CDR2 SYGVQD (reference sequence). CDR3 residues: CASRSDPYGEAFF. CDR3 nucleotides: TGCGCCAGCAGGTCAGACCCTTATGGTGAAGCTTTCTTT.

The rearrangement uses TRBV5-8 and TRBJ1-5; TRBD1 might be the D (6 bases). The CDR3 consists of 13 residues. Germline V CDR1 and CDR2: SGHTS, YDEGEE. The V end was cut by 0 bases, the J end by 10 bases, with 11 bases between. The CDR3 loop is CASSLVWTDPQHF. Written as DNA, the CDR3 is TGTGCCAGCAGCTTGGTGTGGACAGACCCCCAGCATTTT.

This chain uses TRBV7-2 with TRBJ2-3, with 13 bases matching TRBD2. Per the germline V gene, CDR1 is SGHTA and CDR2 is FQGNSA. The junction had 10 bases not matched to a gene; V was cut back by 4 bases and J by 3 bases. The CDR3 totals 18 residues. CDR3 sequence reads: CASSSRPGLAGATDTQYF. The CDR3, as DNA: TGTGCCAGCAGCTCCAGGCCCGGACTAGCGGGGGCGACAGATACGCAGTATTTT.

This clone has a single count. The chain links TRBV24-1 to TRBJ1-2; 10 nucleotides agree with TRBD1. CDR1 is KGHDR and CDR2 is SFDVKD in the germline V gene. J gave up 8 bases and V 4 bases, and 12 bases lay outside the gene matches. The CDR3 spans 16 residues. CDR3 protein: CATSDSPGTGAQGYTF. CDR3 nucleotide sequence: TGTGCCACCAGTGACTCCCCTGGGACAGGGGCTCAAGGCTACACCTTC.

The chain recombines TRBV5-8 with TRBJ1-2; D is uncertain. Germline V lookup: CDR1 SGHTS, CDR2 YDEGEE. Trimming pared 3 bases from V and 2 bases from J, leaving 5 bases between. The CDR3 loop spans 12 amino acids. The CDR3 sequence: CASSYQNYGYTF. The CDR3 coding sequence is TGTGCCAGCAGCTATCAGAACTATGGCTACACCTTC.

The chain employs TRBV29-1 and TRBJ1-5; TRBD1 agrees at 11 bases. The junction had 17 bases not matched to a gene; V was cut back by 8 bases and J by 2 bases. Germline values: CDR1 SQVTM, CDR2 ANQGSEA. CDR3 length equals 18 residues. The CDR3 region has the DNA TGCAGCCCACCGAACCCGGGACAGGGGGTTAACGGCAATCAGCCCCAGCATTTT. It codes for CSPPNPGQGVNGNQPQHF. Based on the CDR3 plus reference TRBV29-1 and TRBJ1-5, the full variable domain is SAVISQKPSRDICQRGTSLTIQCQVDSQVTMMFWYRQQPGQSLTLIATANQGSEATYESGFVIDKFPISRPNLTFSTLTVSNMSPEDSSIYLCSPPNPGQGVNGNQPQHFGDGTRLSIL.

This clone was observed a handful of times. This chain links TRBV7-9 with TRBJ2-7; maybe TRBD2 (5 bases). The CDR3 contains 13 residues. The germline V gene encodes CDR1 SEHNR and CDR2 FQNEAQ (reference sequence). The ends were cut back, 2 bases at V and 5 bases at J, with 10 bases in the middle. DNA for the CDR3: TGTGCCAGCAGCTTACCGGGAAGGGACGAGCAGTACTTC. As protein: CASSLPGRDEQYF.

This sequence joins TRBV13 and TRBJ2-3; 10 nucleotides line up with TRBD2. The CDR3 is 17 amino acids. CDR1 and CDR2 from the germline V gene are PRHDT and FYEKMQ (reference sequence). J lost 2 bases, V lost 4 bases, and 9 bases had no gene match. The CDR3: CASSSVLAGDHTDTQYF. In DNA, the CDR3 is TGTGCCAGCAGCTCAGTCCTAGCGGGGGACCACACAGATACGCAGTATTTT.

This clone was seen a handful of times. This rearrangement joins TRBV6-5 to TRBJ2-3; tentatively, D is TRBD2 (6 bases). Germline loops: CDR1 MNHEY, CDR2 SVGAGI. V lost 7 bases to trimming and J lost 4 bases, with 18 bases between them. This CDR3 comprises 15 residues. The CDR3 loop is CASKILRGGSDTQYF. CDR3 DNA sequence: TGTGCCAGCAAGATCCTGCGGGGAGGTTCAGATACGCAGTATTTT.

CDR3 residues: CASSTGPRANEQFF. The CDR3 DNA is TGTGCCAGCAGTACCGGGCCGAGGGCGAATGAGCAGTTCTTC. The J gene is TRBJ2-1, the V gene TRBV28, with a weak D call TRBD2 (5 bases). Germline V gene lookup returns CDR1 MDHEN and CDR2 SYDVKM. The V end lost 5 bases, the J end lost 7 bases, and 15 bases lay between the germline ends. The CDR3 loop spans 14 amino acids. Together with reference TRBV28 and TRBJ2-1, the CDR3 gives the full variable domain: DVKVTQSSRYLVKRTGEKVFLECVQDMDHENMFWYRQDPGLGLRLIYFSYDVKMKEKGDIPEGYSVSREKKERFSLILESASTNQTSMYLCASSTGPRANEQFFGPGTRLTVL.

In DNA form, the CDR3 reads TGTGCCAGCTCACCTGAACAGGAGTATGGCTACACCTTC. It codes for CASSPEQEYGYTF. V is TRBV18 and J is TRBJ1-2, with D perhaps TRBD1 (5 bases). Between the trimmed V and J ends, which lost 3 bases and 5 bases, there was a span of 10 bases. This CDR3 contains 13 residues. The V gene's germline CDR1 is KGHSH and CDR2 LQKENI.

This chain links TRBV3-1 (or the pseudogene TRBV3-2) with TRBJ2-7; the D is unclear. V gave up 1 base and J gave up 5 bases, with 24 bases separating them. Germline CDR1 and CDR2: LGHDT and YNNKEL (reference sequence). CDR3 size: 18 residues. The CDR3 region is CASSQVSRDHPEIDEQYF. Here the CDR3 DNA reads TGTGCCAGCAGCCAAGTGAGTAGGGATCACCCCGAGATCGACGAGCAGTACTTC.

V and J are TRBV27 and TRBJ1-2, with 8 nucleotides matching TRBD1. The germline CDR1 and CDR2 sequences are MNHEY and SMNVEV (reference sequence). The CDR3 extends over 14 amino acids. V shed 5 bases and J 5 bases; nucleotides not matched to a gene: 7. The CDR3 nucleotides are TGTGCCAGCAGTCCCAGGGGGCGGGGTTATGGCTACACCTTC. This gives the protein CASSPRGRGYGYTF.

This clone came up once. The V gene is TRBV7-3, the J gene TRBJ2-1; 10 bases are a match to TRBD2. CDR1 and CDR2 (germline): SGHTA, FQGTGA. The CDR3 loop spans 15 amino acids. V gave up 1 base and J gave up 9 bases; unmatched junction bases: 6. The CDR3 loop is CASSLKRSGRAEQFF. Here the CDR3 DNA reads TGTGCCAGCAGCTTAAAGAGGAGCGGGAGGGCTGAGCAGTTCTTC. Complete variable domain (other parts from reference TRBV7-3 and TRBJ2-1): GAGVSQTPSNKVTEKGKYVELRCDPISGHTALYWYRQSLGQGPEFLIYFQGTGAADDSGLPNDRFFAVRPEGSVSTLKIQRTERGDSAVYLCASSLKRSGRAEQFFGPGTRLTVL.

In its sample, this clone was seen a few times. The chain joins TRBV28 to TRBJ2-3; D gene ambiguous. The ends were cut back, 4 bases at V and 0 bases at J, with 8 bases in the middle. The CDR3 has 14 amino acids. Germline CDR1 and CDR2: MDHEN and SYDVKM. CDR3 sequence reads: CASSYGQSTDTQYF. The CDR3 DNA reads TGTGCCAGCAGTTATGGGCAGAGCACAGATACGCAGTATTTT.

In DNA, the CDR3 is TGTGCCAGCAGTTATCCGGGTAGCACAGATACGCAGTATTTT. Its protein product is CASSYPGSTDTQYF. The chain couples TRBV6-5 to TRBJ2-3; D gene uncertain. V was trimmed by 3 bases and J by 0 bases, leaving 7 bases between them. The CDR3 contains 14 residues. CDR1 and CDR2 from the germline V gene are MNHEY and SVGAGI.

The CDR3 loop is CASSEETGGIYGYTF. As DNA, the CDR3 is TGTGCCAGCAGTGAAGAGACAGGGGGCATCTATGGCTACACCTTC. The chain uses TRBV2 and TRBJ1-2; TRBD1 aligns across 10 bases. Trimming cost V 1 base and J 4 bases; bases outside gene matches: 3. This CDR3 has 15 residues. Germline V gene data show CDR1 as SNHLY and CDR2 as FYNNEI.

This clone was seen more than once but under ten times. The chain links TRBV6-2 or TRBV6-3 to TRBJ2-1; 13 bases are a match to TRBD2. The germline V gene encodes CDR1 MNHEY and CDR2 SVGEGT. V gave up 6 bases and J gave up 2 bases; unmatched junction bases: 4. This CDR3 spans 16 amino acids. CDR3 in amino acids: CASSHGLAGAYNEQFF. CDR3 bases: TGTGCCAGCAGCCACGGACTAGCGGGGGCCTACAATGAGCAGTTCTTC.